These 27 T cell receptor beta chains share one sample of origin, sequenced in a study of T cell responses to AZD1222 COVID-19 vaccine. The table came from immunoSEQ multiplex PCR; TCRdb's copy has only in-frame clones and leaves some out. The top ten clones hold less than 3.5% of a sample with roughly 96,000 clones, 70% to 90% of them seen once. The specimen comprised peripheral blood, sampled on day 0 of AZD1222 vaccination. These receptors originate from an adult in good health.

The V and J genes are TRBV10-2 and TRBJ2-2; D may be TRBD2 (5 bases). V was cut by 4 bases and J by 2 bases, with 8 bases left in between. Germline CDR1 reads WSHSY; CDR2 reads SAAADI. The CDR3 contains 14 residues. The CDR3 DNA reads TGCGCCAGCAGTGTTGACTATAACACCGGGGAGCTGTTTTTT. The encoded protein is CASSVDYNTGELFF.

This chain links TRBV14 with TRBJ2-5, with a weak D call TRBD2 (5 bases). CDR1 and CDR2 from the germline V gene are SGHDN and FVKESK. This CDR3 region has 16 residues. V was clipped by 4 bases and J by 5 bases, with 20 bases between them. Here the CDR3 reads CASSPVRAVPGETQYF. CDR3 in DNA: TGTGCCAGCAGCCCCGTAAGAGCGGTGCCGGGGGAGACCCAGTACTTC.

The chain uses TRBV28 and TRBJ2-1; perhaps TRBD1 as D (5 bases). The germline CDR1 and CDR2 sequences are MDHEN and SYDVKM. Trimming took 3 bases from V and 3 from J, leaving 12 bases between them. The CDR3 runs 15 residues. The CDR3 protein is CASSFPDSIYNEQFF. The CDR3 coding sequence is TGTGCCAGCAGTTTTCCTGACAGTATCTACAATGAGCAGTTCTTC.

Remarks on this clone: One end of the junction does not line up with germline, which may come from a read error. The rearrangement links TRBV12-5 to TRBJ2-1, with D tentatively TRBD2 (5 bases). The length of the CDR3 is 14 residues. Germline CDR1 and CDR2: LGHNT and FRNRAP. The CDR3 loop reads CASAAEPSNNEQFF. As DNA, the CDR3 is TGTGCTAGTGCAGCGGAGCCCTCCAACAATGAGCAGTTCTTC. Supplemented by reference TRBV12-5 and TRBJ2-1, the full variable domain reads DARVTQTPRHKVTEMGQEVTMRCQPILGHNTVFWYRQTMMQGLELLAYFRNRAPLDDSGMPKDRFSAEMPDATLATLKIQPSEPRDSAVYFCASAAEPSNNEQFFGPGTRLTVL.

V and J are TRBV5-4 and TRBJ1-1; the D gene is possibly TRBD1 (5 bases). The V end lost 4 bases, the J end lost 0 bases, and 10 bases lay between the germline ends. This CDR3 contains 14 residues. The germline CDR1 and CDR2 sequences are SGHNT and YYREEE (reference sequence). CDR3 loop: CASSPGLLNTEAFF. The DNA of the CDR3 is TGTGCCAGCAGCCCGGGACTTTTGAACACTGAAGCTTTCTTT.

The chain has TRBV19 and TRBJ2-1, with 9 positions matching TRBD1. The CDR3 loop spans 12 amino acids. Germline-derived CDR1 and CDR2 are LNHDA and SQIVND (reference sequence). The V gene end was trimmed by 3 bases and the J gene end by 15 bases; junction bases not matched to a gene: 6. CDR3 protein: CASSMPGQGLFF. The CDR3 bases are TGTGCCAGTAGTATGCCGGGACAGGGTTTGTTCTTC.

V usage is TRBV21-1 and J usage is TRBJ1-1. TRBV21-1 has pseudogene status. The CDR3 runs 16 residues. The CDR3 is CASFKACMRSDTEAFF. The CDR3 nucleotides read TGTGCCAGCTTCAAGGCGTGTATGAGGTCGGACACTGAAGCTTTCTTT.

The chain links TRBV5-5 to TRBJ1-5; D call uncertain. The germline gives CDR1 SGHKS, CDR2 YYEKEE (reference sequence). This CDR3 region has 14 residues. The V gene lost 5 bases and the J gene lost 5 bases, with 14 bases spanning the gap. CDR3 nucleotides: TGTGCCAGCAGTAACACCGGACGCTATCAGCCCCAGCATTTT. It specifies CASSNTGRYQPQHF.

The chain uses TRBV29-1 and TRBJ1-2; D might be TRBD1 (6 bases). With 6 bases removed from V and 4 bases from J, the gap between germline ends came to 15 bases. The CDR3 is 13 residues long. CDR1 SQVTM and CDR2 ANQGSEA come from the germline V gene. CDR3: CSVGETGLYGYTF. CDR3 bases: TGCAGCGTAGGAGAGACAGGCCTCTATGGCTACACCTTC.

This chain connects TRBV3-1 (or the pseudogene TRBV3-2) to TRBJ1-2; maybe TRBD1 (6 bases). Germline lookup yields CDR1 LGHDT and CDR2 YNNKEL (reference sequence). This CDR3 is built from 17 residues. The V end lost 1 base, the J end lost 5 bases, and 20 bases lay between the germline ends. CDR3 DNA sequence: TGTGCCAGCAGCCAAGTTTCCGGGCTCGGGGGGCCTTATGGCTACACCTTC. This gives the protein CASSQVSGLGGPYGYTF.

The table lists this clone with a count of one. The CDR3 here is CASSRGRGRSWNSNQPQHF. The CDR3 DNA sequence: TGTGCCAGCAGCCGGGGGCGGGGCCGAAGTTGGAATAGCAATCAGCCCCAGCATTTT. The chain links TRBV28 to TRBJ1-5; perhaps TRBD1 as D (6 bases). V was shortened by 6 bases and J by 0 bases, with 24 bases between the two germline ends. CDR3 length equals 19 residues. Germline V lookup: CDR1 MDHEN, CDR2 SYDVKM. Full variable domain (rest looked up from reference TRBV28 and TRBJ1-5): DVKVTQSSRYLVKRTGEKVFLECVQDMDHENMFWYRQDPGLGLRLIYFSYDVKMKEKGDIPEGYSVSREKKERFSLILESASTNQTSMYLCASSRGRGRSWNSNQPQHFGDGTRLSIL.

The DNA for the CDR3 is TGTGCCTGGAGTGGATCCGATGGTTCACCCCTCCACTTT. Translating gives CAWSGSDGSPLHF. This rearrangement joins TRBV30 to TRBJ1-6; the D is unclear. V was shortened by 1 base and J by 9 bases, with 10 bases between the two germline ends. CDR1 and CDR2 (germline): GTSNPN, SVGIG (reference sequence). This CDR3 contains 13 residues.

The chain joins TRBV3-1 (or the pseudogene TRBV3-2) to TRBJ1-1, with a possible D match to TRBD1 (5 bases). Trimming shortened V by 4 bases and J by 5 bases, and 14 bases separated the two germline ends. CDR3 size: 14 residues. Germline CDR1 and CDR2: LGHDT and YNNKEL (reference sequence). The CDR3 spells CASSPKSGGTEAFF. The CDR3 DNA follows: TGTGCCAGCAGCCCTAAGTCGGGGGGGACTGAAGCTTTCTTT.

The rearrangement links TRBV11-1 to TRBJ2-3, with unresolved D. The CDR3 has 16 residues. Trimming removed 5 bases at V and 0 bases at J, with 15 bases between. Per germline, CDR1 SGHAT and CDR2 FQDESV (reference sequence). CDR3 amino acids: CASSPLTIASTDTQYF. The CDR3 DNA follows: TGTGCCAGCAGCCCATTGACGATCGCTAGCACAGATACGCAGTATTTT.

In regard to this clone: One end of the junction does not line up with germline, which may come from a read error. The chain carries TRBV13 and TRBJ1-1; no firm D call. The CDR3 is made up of 12 amino acids. Germline V gene data show CDR1 as PRHDT and CDR2 as FYEKMQ (reference sequence). CDR3 loop: CASSPNGRLPFF. CDR3 sequence (DNA): TGTGCCAGCAGCCCAAATGGGCGCCTACCTTTTTTT.

The J gene is TRBJ2-3, the V gene TRBV11-1; the match to TRBD2 covers 14 bases. Trimming cost V 0 bases and J 6 bases; bases outside gene matches: 5. Germline V CDR1 and CDR2: SGHAT, FQDESV (reference sequence). This CDR3 spans 17 amino acids. The CDR3 sequence: CASSLAGLAGVGDTQYF. The CDR3, as DNA: TGTGCCAGCAGCTTAGCGGGACTAGCGGGAGTAGGGGATACGCAGTATTTT.

The V and J genes are TRBV3-1 (or the pseudogene TRBV3-2) and TRBJ2-5, with D perhaps being TRBD1 or TRBD2 (7 bases each). Trimming left V 3 bases short and J 6 bases short, with 26 bases between. CDR3 length equals 18 residues. The germline gives CDR1 LGHDT, CDR2 YNNKEL (reference sequence). The CDR3, as DNA: TGTGCCAGCAGCCACCTTTGGGACAGAGGGAGGGCGGATCAGACCCAGTACTTC. Translated, it gives CASSHLWDRGRADQTQYF.

The chain joins TRBV3-1 (or the pseudogene TRBV3-2) to TRBJ1-2; possible D gene TRBD1, 5 bases. The V gene lost 4 bases and the J gene lost 4 bases, with 10 bases spanning the gap. In germline, CDR1 is LGHDT, CDR2 YNNKEL (reference sequence). CDR3 length: 13 residues. The CDR3 DNA sequence: TGTGCCAGCAGCCCCTCGGGGGGCTATGGCTACACCTTC. It translates to CASSPSGGYGYTF.

The chain has TRBV27 and TRBJ2-7; 8 positions match TRBD2. CDR1 and CDR2 (germline): MNHEY, SMNVEV (reference sequence). This CDR3 comprises 16 residues. The J segment lost 1 base and the V segment lost 5 bases, leaving 10 bases of the junction unmatched. The CDR3 spells CASSRQSGGSSYEQYF. The DNA of the CDR3 is TGTGCCAGCAGTAGACAGAGCGGGGGAAGTTCCTACGAGCAGTACTTC.

This sequence joins TRBV10-3 and TRBJ1-1; TRBD1 aligns across 9 bases. With 5 bases clipped from V and 5 bases from J, the junction kept 9 bases outside the gene matches. Germline V gene sequence: CDR1 ENHRY, CDR2 SYGVKD. CDR3 size: 15 residues. The CDR3 spells CAISPPTGGSTEAFF. The CDR3 nucleotides read TGTGCCATCAGTCCCCCTACAGGGGGCTCTACTGAAGCTTTCTTT.

The genes are TRBV7-2 and TRBJ1-2; maybe TRBD1 (5 bases). CDR1 is SGHTA, CDR2 FQGNSA, per germline. V lost 5 bases and J 4 bases, leaving 14 bases between the germline ends. This CDR3 comprises 14 residues. CDR3 residues: CASSPGTVAYGYTF. The CDR3 DNA is TGTGCCAGCAGCCCCGGGACCGTAGCCTATGGCTACACCTTC.

The chain is built from TRBV30 and TRBJ1-5, with D perhaps TRBD1 (5 bases). Germline CDR1 GTSNPN, CDR2 SVGIG (reference sequence). The CDR3 length is 13 residues. V lost 2 bases, J lost 4 bases, and 9 bases lay in between. For the CDR3, the DNA is TGTGCCTGGAGTACGAGACAGAATCAGCCCCAGCATTTT. Translating it yields CAWSTRQNQPQHF.

To note about this clone: Germline is not matched at one junction end, which may reflect a read error. The rearrangement links TRBV29-1 to TRBJ1-2, with TRBD1 matching over 7 bases. The germline gives CDR1 SQVTM, CDR2 ANQGSEA. The CDR3 totals 12 residues. The CDR3 DNA sequence: TGCAGCGCTGAAGGGGGCGGCTATGGCTACACCTTC. This gives the protein CSAEGGGYGYTF.

This chain uses TRBV7-9 with TRBJ2-2; 8 bases map to TRBD2. Germline CDR1 is SEHNR and CDR2 is FQNEAQ (reference sequence). There are 15 residues in the CDR3. V shed 3 bases and J 6 bases; nucleotides not matched to a gene: 6. CDR3 region: CASSLGSGNPGELFF. For the CDR3, the DNA is TGTGCCAGCAGCTTGGGTAGCGGGAATCCCGGGGAGCTGTTTTTT.

The J gene is TRBJ1-5, the V gene TRBV30; D possibly corresponds to TRBD1 (6 bases). The CDR3 is 14 amino acids. Deletions cut 4 bases from V and 4 bases from J, with 14 bases between. Germline CDR1 GTSNPN, CDR2 SVGIG (reference sequence). This CDR3 is CAWNSGTMNQPQHF. The CDR3 DNA sequence: TGTGCCTGGAATTCCGGGACAATGAATCAGCCCCAGCATTTT.

V usage is TRBV28 and J usage is TRBJ1-3; D call uncertain. V was clipped by 1 base and J by 0 bases, with 7 bases between them. Germline assignment: CDR1 MDHEN and CDR2 SYDVKM. The CDR3 spans 15 residues. In DNA, the CDR3 is TGTGCCAGCAGTTTATTCGCCAGCTCTGGAAACACCATATATTTT. This codes for CASSLFASSGNTIYF.

This chain's CDR3 is CASSLVTGGQETQYF. The CDR3, as DNA: TGTGCCAGCAGCTTGGTGACAGGGGGCCAAGAGACCCAGTACTTC. V is TRBV5-4 and J is TRBJ2-5; 9 bases line up with TRBD1. Germline assignment: CDR1 SGHNT and CDR2 YYREEE (reference sequence). This CDR3 is 15 amino acids long. Unmatched junction bases numbered 1, after V lost 0 bases and J lost 1 base.